A single sample gave rise to the 20 T cell receptor beta chains below, sequenced in a study of neurological immune-mediated disorders. TCRdb fed the 5' RACE reads into MiXCR, producing one record per CDR3 protein. The profile shows some 60,000 distinct CDR3 sequences, around 10% of them singletons. The time point: longitudinal time-point 2. Sequencing was carried out using PBMCs. The receptors shown here come from a man under 40 in good health.

This clonotype was counted ten times or more. The V call is TRBV10-2, the J call TRBJ2-1; D ambiguous. CDR1 and CDR2 (germline): WSHSY, SAAADI. The CDR3 runs to 16 residues. Trimming pared 0 bases from V and 5 bases from J, leaving 14 bases between. CDR3 DNA: TGCGCCAGCAGTGAGTCGCCGGACCTCCCCGACAATGAGCAGTTCTTC. It translates to CASSESPDLPDNEQFF.

This clonotype was counted at least ten times. The chain combines TRBV27 with TRBJ2-4; D is ambiguous. Per germline, CDR1 MNHEY and CDR2 SMNVEV (reference sequence). This CDR3 region has 16 residues. Deletions cut 6 bases from V and 3 bases from J, with 18 bases between. CDR3: CASRGRLEGGKNIQYF. DNA for the CDR3: TGTGCCAGCAGAGGTAGGCTTGAAGGTGGCAAAAACATTCAGTACTTC.

About this clonotype itself: A much bigger clone sits one base away, suggesting this may be a read error. This chain connects TRBV28 to TRBJ2-7; the match to TRBD2 covers 7 bases. Germline V gene sequence: CDR1 MDHEN, CDR2 SYDVKM. The CDR3 has 14 residues. This CDR3 is CSSTLAESSYEQYF. CDR3 nucleotide sequence: TGTTCCAGCACTCTAGCGGAGAGCTCCTACGAGCAGTACTTC.

The table lists this clonotype with many counts. The chain links TRBV7-6 to TRBJ1-1; 10 bases align to TRBD1. Looked up from germline, CDR1 is SGHVS and CDR2 is FNYEAQ. Trimming removed 5 bases from V and 0 bases from J; junction bases left unmatched: 9. CDR3 length: 17 amino acids. The CDR3, as DNA: TGTGCCAGCAGCGTGGTCCCGGGACAGGGGATGAACACTGAAGCTTTCTTT. Protein sequence: CASSVVPGQGMNTEAFF.

This clonotype was detected ten times or more. The chain is built from TRBV7-9 and TRBJ2-3; D perhaps matches TRBD2 (5 bases). This CDR3 region has 16 residues. CDR1 and CDR2 from the germline V gene are SEHNR and FQNEAQ (reference sequence). V shed 0 bases and J shed 4 bases, with 14 bases lying between them. The CDR3 spells CASSLATGWRADTQYF. The CDR3 region has the DNA TGTGCCAGCAGCTTAGCGACTGGGTGGCGGGCAGATACGCAGTATTTT.

This clonotype was found many times. CDR3 DNA sequence: TGTGCCAGCAGCGAGGACACAGATATTCAAGAGACCCAGTACTTC. Translating gives CASSEDTDIQETQYF. The chain is built from TRBV27 and TRBJ2-5, with a weak D call TRBD1 (5 bases). CDR1 and CDR2 (germline): MNHEY, SMNVEV (reference sequence). Trimming stripped 6 bases from V and 2 bases from J, with 16 bases between. This CDR3 contains 15 residues.

In its sample, this clonotype was seen many times. This sequence joins TRBV29-1 and TRBJ2-3; D is perhaps TRBD1 (6 bases). Germline values: CDR1 SQVTM, CDR2 ANQGSEA. V was cut by 1 base and J by 4 bases, with 12 bases left in between. The CDR3 is 14 residues long. CDR3 in amino acids: CSVEVPPGADTQYF. The CDR3 DNA reads TGCAGCGTTGAAGTCCCTCCAGGGGCAGATACGCAGTATTTT.

V gene TRBV7-3 combines with J gene TRBJ1-1; D remains unclear. The CDR3 totals 14 residues. Germline V gene lookup returns CDR1 SGHTA and CDR2 FQGTGA. V lost 5 bases to trimming and J lost 3 bases, with 13 bases between them. The CDR3 coding sequence is TGTGCCAGCAGCCCCGTCTTTGGGGACACTGAAGCTTTCTTT. It encodes CASSPVFGDTEAFF.

This clonotype was recorded at least ten times. The rearrangement uses TRBV5-5 and TRBJ1-1; D is undetermined. Trimming removed 2 bases from V and 1 base from J, with 12 bases in between. CDR1 and CDR2 from the germline V gene are SGHKS and YYEKEE (reference sequence). There are 15 residues in the CDR3. CDR3 coding DNA: TGTGCCAGCAGCTTACTCCCGGACGGGAACACTGAAGCTTTCTTT. Its protein is CASSLLPDGNTEAFF.

This clonotype occurred a few times. The rearrangement links TRBV27 to TRBJ1-1; D gene uncertain. V was cut by 0 bases and J by 6 bases, with 11 bases left in between. This CDR3 contains 14 residues. Germline CDR1 and CDR2: MNHEY and SMNVEV (reference sequence). Here the CDR3 DNA reads TGTGCCAGCAGTTTATCGTCGACGGCCGCTGAAGCTTTCTTT. Translating gives CASSLSSTAAEAFF.

This clonotype was picked up many times. The chain has TRBV6-6 and TRBJ1-5; D is undetermined. The germline gives CDR1 MNHNY, CDR2 SVGAGI (reference sequence). The CDR3 spans 14 residues. V was clipped by 0 bases and J by 4 bases, with 7 bases between them. The CDR3 loop is CASSYSAANQPQHF. CDR3 in DNA: TGTGCCAGCAGTTACTCGGCGGCTAATCAGCCCCAGCATTTT.

This clonotype showed up many times. The V and J genes are TRBV12-3 or TRBV12-4 and TRBJ2-7, with D tentatively TRBD1 (5 bases). The CDR3 consists of 14 residues. Trimming took 3 bases from V and 5 from J, leaving 14 bases between them. The CDR3 region is CASSLPPGYHEQYF. The DNA for the CDR3 is TGTGCCAGCAGTTTGCCTCCAGGGTATCACGAGCAGTACTTC.

This clonotype was picked up many times. V is TRBV3-1 and J is TRBJ2-1; the D is unclear. Germline V CDR1 and CDR2: LGHDT, YNNKEL (reference sequence). This CDR3 region has 12 residues. Trimming removed 0 bases from V and 6 bases from J, with 3 bases in between. CDR3 region: CASSQDGNEQFF. The CDR3 nucleotides are TGTGCCAGCAGCCAAGATGGCAATGAGCAGTTCTTC.

This clonotype was picked up a small number of times. The J gene is TRBJ2-3, the V gene TRBV6-5; D is perhaps TRBD1 (5 bases). This CDR3 has 15 amino acids. With 6 bases removed from V and 6 bases from J, the gap between germline ends came to 19 bases. CDR1 MNHEY and CDR2 SVGAGI come from the germline V gene. CDR3 coding DNA: TGTGCCAGCAGCCGAAACAGGCGCCCGGGCGATACGCAGTATTTT. Translation gives CASSRNRRPGDTQYF.

This clonotype was recorded many times. The genes are TRBV28 and TRBJ1-5; 11 bases line up with TRBD1. The germline V gene encodes CDR1 MDHEN and CDR2 SYDVKM. The ends lost 4 bases at V and 1 base at J; junction bases unmatched: 9. The CDR3 consists of 18 residues. The CDR3 nucleotides read TGTGCCAGCAGTTCGGACAGGGGGCGCGCAACAAGCAATCAGCCCCAGCATTTT. It translates to CASSSDRGRATSNQPQHF.

As concerns this clonotype: This may come from a read error, since a much larger clone is one base off. This chain joins TRBV20-1 and TRBJ2-7, with TRBD1 matching 8 bases. The trim removed 4 bases at V and 7 bases at J, leaving 9 bases unmatched. The CDR3 covers 13 residues. Germline V gives CDR1 DFQATT, CDR2 SNEGSKA (reference sequence). The CDR3 here is CSAIRTGFGEQYF. The CDR3 bases are TGCAGTGCTATCCGGACAGGGTTCGGGGAGCAGTACTTC.

This clonotype was recorded at least ten times. The rearrangement uses TRBV20-1 and TRBJ2-1, with TRBD2 matching over 8 bases. With V trimmed by 1 base and J by 7 bases, 9 bases remained unmatched. Germline CDR1 is DFQATT and CDR2 is SNEGSKA (reference sequence). The CDR3 covers 15 residues. CDR3 bases: TGCAGTGCTAGAGTCAACGGGAGGGCCTGGAATGAGCAGTTCTTC. Amino acids: CSARVNGRAWNEQFF.

This clonotype was detected ten times or more. The V call is TRBV3-1, the J call TRBJ2-7, with 9 bases that match TRBD2. The length of the CDR3 is 15 residues. V trimming: 4 bases; J trimming: 6 bases; junction bases outside the gene matches: 10. CDR1 is LGHDT, CDR2 YNNKEL, per germline (reference sequence). The DNA for the CDR3 is TGTGCCAGCAGCCCAGGGACTAGCATCGGTCTCGAGCAGTACTTC. Translated, it gives CASSPGTSIGLEQYF.

This clonotype was found many times. The CDR3 spells CSARGRGYPQNYEQYF. The CDR3 DNA is TGCAGTGCTAGAGGACGGGGGTATCCTCAGAACTACGAGCAGTACTTC. V is TRBV20-1 and J is TRBJ2-7; a possible D gene is TRBD2 (6 bases). CDR3 length: 16 amino acids. Trimming stripped 1 base from V and 3 bases from J, with 19 bases between. The V gene's germline CDR1 is DFQATT and CDR2 SNEGSKA (reference sequence).

This clonotype showed up many times. J is TRBJ2-2 and V is TRBV11-1; weak D call: TRBD1 (5 bases). V was shortened by 5 bases and J by 1 base, with 11 bases between the two germline ends. This CDR3 is 15 amino acids long. Germline lookup yields CDR1 SGHAT and CDR2 FQDESV (reference sequence). CDR3 residues: CASSRQLVNTGELFF. CDR3 DNA: TGTGCCAGCAGCAGACAGCTAGTGAACACCGGGGAGCTGTTTTTT.